Presented here are 25 T cell receptor beta chains from one specimen sequenced in a study of cytomegalovirus exposure and HLA in healthy donors. Amplification used 60 Vbeta primers and 13 Jbeta primers. The protocol was immunoSEQ multiplex PCR, while the TCRdb copy is restricted to in-frame clones and leaves out a portion. The table includes 120,000 to 150,000 clones, more than 75% detected once. What was sequenced was PBMCs. Receptors were obtained from a man aged 40-49 years in good health and CMV-seronegative.

The V call is TRBV9, the J call TRBJ1-2; 7 nucleotides agree with TRBD1. Trimming cost V 0 bases and J 5 bases; bases outside gene matches: 4. Germline values: CDR1 SGDLS, CDR2 YYNGEE. This CDR3 is 14 amino acids long. The CDR3 protein is CASSVEETGYGYTF. In DNA, the CDR3 is TGTGCCAGCAGCGTAGAAGAGACAGGGTATGGCTACACCTTC.

This sequence joins TRBV10-1 and TRBJ1-5, with D perhaps TRBD1 (6 bases). This CDR3 region has 15 residues. Germline CDR1 is WNHNN and CDR2 is SYGVQD (reference sequence). V was trimmed by 7 bases and J by 5 bases, leaving 18 bases between them. The CDR3 nucleotides read TGCGCCAGCACCCCGGACAGCGAGGGAGATCAGCCCCAGCATTTT. Translated: CASTPDSEGDQPQHF.

The V gene is TRBV10-2, the J gene TRBJ2-7; D possibly corresponds to TRBD2 (5 bases). Germline lookup yields CDR1 WSHSY and CDR2 SAAADI. This CDR3 spans 13 amino acids. Deletions cut 7 bases from V and 2 bases from J, with 12 bases between. The CDR3 nucleotides read TGCGCCAGCAAACCCCGGGGAGCCTACGAGCAGTACTTC. Its translation: CASKPRGAYEQYF.

The chain joins TRBV7-9 to TRBJ1-6, with D tentatively TRBD1 (5 bases). This CDR3 contains 15 residues. CDR1 and CDR2 from the germline V gene are SEHNR and FQNEAQ (reference sequence). The V and J ends lost 1 base and 5 bases respectively, with 9 bases between them. CDR3 protein: CASSLGSGDNSPLHF. CDR3 in DNA: TGTGCCAGCAGCTTAGGATCGGGGGATAATTCACCCCTCCACTTT. The whole variable domain, filled in from reference TRBV7-9 and TRBJ1-6, reads DTGVSQNPRHKITKRGQNVTFRCDPISEHNRLYWYRQTLGQGPEFLTYFQNEAQLEKSRLLSDRFSAERPKGSFSTLEIQRTEQGDSAMYLCASSLGSGDNSPLHFGNGTRLTVT.

V and J are TRBV7-8 and TRBJ2-7, with 12 bases matching TRBD2. Germline CDR1 reads SGHVS; CDR2 reads FQNEAQ. The junction had 6 bases not matched to a gene; V was cut back by 7 bases and J by 5 bases. The CDR3 sequence is 14 residues long. The CDR3 sequence: CASNRLAGVNEQYF. CDR3 DNA sequence: TGTGCCAGCAACAGACTAGCGGGAGTTAACGAGCAGTACTTC.

Concerning this clone itself: One end of the junction does not line up with germline, which may come from a read error. This chain uses TRBV7-9 with TRBJ2-7, with 11 bases fitting TRBD2. This CDR3 is built from 16 residues. Germline V gene data show CDR1 as SEHNR and CDR2 as FQNEAQ (reference sequence). The CDR3 DNA sequence: TGTTCCAGCAGCTTAGGACTAGCGGGCTATGACTACGAGCAGTACTTC. This translates into CSSSLGLAGYDYEQYF.

V and J are TRBV5-4 and TRBJ2-7, with a tentative D call TRBD1 (8 bases). Germline V lookup: CDR1 SGHNT, CDR2 YYREEE (reference sequence). V gave up 10 bases and J gave up 6 bases, with 17 bases separating them. The CDR3 loop spans 12 amino acids. CDR3 in amino acids: CAGQDREGEQYF. The CDR3 DNA follows: TGTGCCGGGCAGGACAGGGAGGGCGAGCAGTACTTC.

In its sample, this clone was seen a few times. The chain couples TRBV29-1 to TRBJ2-1; a possible D gene is TRBD1 (5 bases). Germline V gene data show CDR1 as SQVTM and CDR2 as ANQGSEA. The CDR3 has 13 amino acids. Between the trimmed V and J ends, which lost 0 bases and 9 bases, there was a span of 12 bases. CDR3 region: CSVEEPRDTEQFF. The CDR3 region has the DNA TGCAGCGTTGAAGAACCCAGGGATACTGAGCAGTTCTTC.

The V gene is TRBV18, the J gene TRBJ2-1; 14 bases are a match to TRBD2. The germline V gene encodes CDR1 KGHSH and CDR2 LQKENI. V shed 1 base, J shed 7 bases, and the junction held 12 bases outside the gene matches. The CDR3 is 19 amino acids. The CDR3 sequence is CASSPQFGTSGSGSNEQFF. CDR3 in DNA: TGTGCCAGCTCACCACAATTCGGGACTAGCGGGAGTGGTAGTAATGAGCAGTTCTTC.

CDR3: CASSGQGADEQYF. The CDR3 coding sequence is TGTGCCAGCAGCGGGCAGGGGGCGGACGAGCAGTACTTC. The V gene is TRBV9, the J gene TRBJ2-7, with 8 bases lining up with TRBD1. Germline CDR1 SGDLS, CDR2 YYNGEE. V shed 3 bases, J shed 5 bases, and the junction held 4 bases outside the gene matches. This CDR3 comprises 13 residues.

This clone appeared a single time. This sequence joins TRBV7-9 and TRBJ1-6; D gene ambiguous. V shed 6 bases and J shed 8 bases, with 20 bases lying between them. The CDR3 totals 16 residues. Germline V CDR1 and CDR2: SEHNR, FQNEAQ (reference sequence). For the CDR3, the DNA is TGTGCCAGCAGACACGGGGATGTGGGGATGGATTCACCCCTCCACTTT. Encoded protein: CASRHGDVGMDSPLHF.

V gene TRBV7-9 combines with J gene TRBJ2-3; 10 bases are a match to TRBD2. Germline CDR1 is SEHNR and CDR2 is FQNEAQ (reference sequence). This CDR3 region has 17 residues. The V segment lost 4 bases and the J segment 3 bases; nucleotides outside the gene matches: 10. In nucleotides, the CDR3 is TGTGCCAGCAGCTCGGGGGCTAGCGGGAGCTGGACAGATACGCAGTATTTT. Translating it yields CASSSGASGSWTDTQYF.

This clone has just a few counts. This chain uses TRBV27 with TRBJ2-7; weak D call: TRBD2 (5 bases). CDR1 is MNHEY and CDR2 is SMNVEV in the germline V gene (reference sequence). CDR3 size: 16 residues. Trimming cost V 6 bases and J 6 bases, with 24 bases left between them. CDR3 DNA sequence: TGTGCCAGCAGAAATCAACCGGGGTCTTCGGGTCGCGAGCAGTACTTC. It codes for CASRNQPGSSGREQYF.

This chain links TRBV6-5 with TRBJ1-1; 7 bases align to TRBD1. The CDR3 spans 13 residues. Germline CDR1 and CDR2: MNHEY and SVGAGI. The V and J ends lost 7 bases and 4 bases, in that order; junction bases with no gene match: 6. Written as DNA, the CDR3 is TGTGCCAGCACGGGACAGAGACCCACTGAAGCTTTCTTT. Translation: CASTGQRPTEAFF.

The rearrangement uses TRBV25-1 and TRBJ2-1, with 7 bases aligning to TRBD2. J was trimmed by 2 bases and V by 1 base; bases with no gene match: 5. The length of the CDR3 is 16 residues. From germline, CDR1 is MGHDK and CDR2 SYGVNS. The DNA for the CDR3 is TGTGCCAGCAGTGAATTAGGAGCGGGGACCTACAATGAGCAGTTCTTC. It is translated as CASSELGAGTYNEQFF.

For the CDR3, the DNA is TGTGCCAGCAGTGGACCGGGACAGGGTGCGCACGAGCAGTACTTC. Protein: CASSGPGQGAHEQYF. J is TRBJ2-7 and V is TRBV6-5, with 9 bases fitting TRBD1. The CDR3 consists of 15 residues. The J segment lost 5 bases and the V segment lost 5 bases, leaving 10 bases of the junction unmatched. Germline CDR1 MNHEY, CDR2 SVGAGI.

This chain links TRBV7-7 with TRBJ2-7; D remains ambiguous. V lost 1 base to trimming and J lost 1 base, with 5 bases between them. CDR1 is SSHAT and CDR2 is FNYEAQ in the germline V gene (reference sequence). The CDR3 has 13 residues. The CDR3 is CASSLDLSYEQYF. In nucleotides, the CDR3 is TGTGCCAGCAGCTTAGACTTGTCCTACGAGCAGTACTTC.

This CDR3 is CASSLGAGVSYNEQFF. CDR3 sequence (DNA): TGTGCCAGCAGCTTAGGAGCGGGAGTCTCCTACAATGAGCAGTTCTTC. The chain couples TRBV7-6 to TRBJ2-1, with 8 bases matching TRBD2. The CDR3 length is 16 residues. With V trimmed by 1 base and J by 0 bases, 2 bases remained unmatched. Germline V gene data show CDR1 as SGHVS and CDR2 as FNYEAQ.

The genes are TRBV5-8 and TRBJ2-2; D unclear. This CDR3 contains 14 residues. Germline-derived CDR1 and CDR2 are SGHTS and YDEGEE. Trimming left V 9 bases short and J 0 bases short, with 12 bases between. The CDR3 coding sequence is TGTGCCACCGCATTAGTTTCGAACACCGGGGAGCTGTTTTTT. Translated: CATALVSNTGELFF. Full variable domain (missing parts from reference TRBV5-8 and TRBJ2-2): EAGVTQSPTHLIKTRGQQATLRCSPISGHTSVYWYQQALGLGLQFLLWYDEGEERNRGNFPPRFSGRQFPNYSSELNVNALELEDSALYLCATALVSNTGELFFGEGSRLTVL.

This clone was seen more than once but under ten times. This chain connects TRBV4-3 to TRBJ2-5; TRBD2 matches at 12 bases. TRBJ2-7 explains the end of the DNA better; the J call may be wrong. Germline loops: CDR1 LGHNA, CDR2 YSLEER. The CDR3 consists of 15 residues. CDR3 sequence reads: CASSQSSGGAYEQYF. The CDR3 DNA reads TGCGCCAGCAGCCAGTCTAGCGGGGGGGCCTACGAGCAGTACTTC.

This clone came up once. V usage is TRBV7-2 and J usage is TRBJ2-5; TRBD1 agrees at 9 bases. Germline V gives CDR1 SGHTA, CDR2 FQGNSA. This CDR3 has 15 residues. J gave up 5 bases and V 2 bases, and 6 bases lay outside the gene matches. The CDR3 loop reads CASSLTGGLGETQYF. The CDR3 bases are TGTGCCAGCAGCTTAACAGGGGGCCTCGGGGAGACCCAGTACTTC.

DNA for the CDR3: TGCGCCAGCAGCTCACTAGCGGAAGAGACCCAGTACTTC. It yields the protein CASSSLAEETQYF. The gene calls are TRBV5-1 and TRBJ2-5, with 8 bases matching TRBD2. Germline assignment: CDR1 SGHRS and CDR2 YFSETQ. The CDR3 runs to 13 residues. V lost 3 bases, J lost 3 bases, and 1 base stayed unmatched.

The chain joins TRBV5-6 to TRBJ2-7, with 9 bases lining up with TRBD1. CDR3 length equals 17 residues. The germline CDR1 and CDR2 sequences are SGHDT and YYEEEE. The J segment lost 5 bases and the V segment lost 4 bases, leaving 16 bases of the junction unmatched. The CDR3 reads CASSPLGGQGDLHEQYF. The CDR3 coding sequence is TGTGCCAGCAGCCCTCTAGGGGGACAGGGAGATTTACACGAGCAGTACTTC. The complete variable domain, with remaining parts taken from reference TRBV5-6 and TRBJ2-7, reads DAGVTQSPTHLIKTRGQQVTLRCSPKSGHDTVSWYQQALGQGPQFIFQYYEEEERQRGNFPDRFSGHQFPNYSSELNVNALLLGDSALYLCASSPLGGQGDLHEQYFGPGTRLTVT.

The J gene is TRBJ2-3, the V gene TRBV5-1; 14 bases align to TRBD2. CDR1 and CDR2 from the germline V gene are SGHRS and YFSETQ. This CDR3 region has 19 residues. Trimming removed 4 bases from V and 1 base from J; junction bases left unmatched: 11. The CDR3, as DNA: TGCGCCAGCAGCCCCGGACTAGCGGGGGGTTGGGCTGGCACAGATACGCAGTATTTT. Translated: CASSPGLAGGWAGTDTQYF. The full variable domain, in which reference TRBV5-1 and TRBJ2-3 provide the parts outside the CDR3, is KAGVTQTPRYLIKTRGQQVTLSCSPISGHRSVSWYQQTPGQGLQFLFEYFSETQRNKGNFPGRFSGRQFSNSRSEMNVSTLELGDSALYLCASSPGLAGGWAGTDTQYFGPGTRLTVL.

The chain recombines TRBV30 with TRBJ2-2, with D possibly matching TRBD1 (6 bases). CDR1 is GTSNPN and CDR2 is SVGIG in the germline V gene (reference sequence). This CDR3 has 14 residues. Between the trimmed V and J ends, which lost 4 bases and 3 bases, there was a span of 12 bases. CDR3: CAWKGGTDTGELFF. DNA of the CDR3: TGTGCCTGGAAAGGGGGAACGGACACCGGGGAGCTGTTTTTT.